This T cell receptor beta chain was profiled in a study of metastatic and nonmetastatic thyroid tumors. Whole-study context: A comparison of repertoires was made across blood and tumor or nodule tissue from malignant and benign thyroid patients. Findings of the study overall: The study reportedly found significantly higher TCR beta diversity in malignant thyroid tumors than benign nodules, in blood and tumor.

No treatment of any kind had been given to any patient before thyroid surgery. The V end lost 5 bases, the J end lost 3 bases, and 7 bases lay between the germline ends. CDR1 and CDR2 (germline): SGHNT, YENEEA. The CDR3 covers 12 residues. On this clone itself: Its cognate antigen is unknown.

Study processing details: Clinicopathological groups differed in CDR3, with these differences serving to build a distant-metastasis classifier for papillary thyroid cancer. TCRdb re-clonotyped the PCR reads through MiXCR. What appears here as the V and J calls and clone size reflects TCRdb's work, not the paper's. This sample has some 35,000 clones, with roughly 36% found just once. This receptor was taken from a female donor with papillary thyroid cancer or a benign thyroid nodule (not recorded which). Some clones in this sample may be carry-over from other donors' samples. The rearrangement joins TRBV11-3 to TRBJ2-5; D possibly corresponds to TRBD1 (6 bases). Sample: tumor tissue. The DNA of the CDR3 is TGTGCCAGCAGCAGGACAGAAGAGACCCAGTACTTC. This translates into CASSRTEETQYF.